This TCR beta chain was captured by sequencing in a study of T cell repertoires in cytomegalovirus infection. Across the whole study: Public TCR beta signatures indicated both CMV infection and matching HLA type.

Remarks on this clonotype: Antigen unknown.

TCRdb re-derived calls from the reads in MiXCR, one entry per CDR3 protein. The table records approximately 500,000 distinct CDR3 sequences, approximately 16% of them present only once. V trimming: 3 bases; J trimming: 7 bases; junction bases outside the gene matches: 6. There are 15 residues in the CDR3. Germline loops: CDR1 LNHNV, CDR2 YYDKDF (reference sequence). Study-level points and caveats: Adding up the frequency of public TCR beta families identified people who carried CMV plus the relevant HLA. HLA-C-restricted CMV-specific TCR beta clonotypes were dominant in the ex vivo response.

The sequence derives from a human donor in good health (CMV status not recorded). Some clones in this sample may be carry-over from other donors' samples. The gene calls are TRBV15 and TRBJ1-3; 10 nucleotides agree with TRBD1. The source material was CD8+ T cells from PBMCs. CDR3 protein: CATSSDRGLRNTIYF. The CDR3 region has the DNA TGTGCCACCAGCAGTGACAGGGGGCTGAGGAACACCATATATTTT.